This TCR beta chain comes out of a study of blood T cell repertoires in COVID-19. Details on this clone: Since the CDR3 does not end with the conserved phenylalanine or tryptophan, this likely comes from a read error. The DNA is omitted, as the CDR3 cannot be located on it reliably, and the CDR3 follows TCRdb's listing.

The CDR3 has 16 residues if both end residues are counted. From germline, CDR1 is LGHNT and CDR2 FRNRAP. Authors' methods: Nucleated cell number was recorded as an estimate derived from reference gene primer amplification. Sequencing was performed with immunoSEQ multiplex PCR; in TCRdb, only in-frame clones are kept and a portion is missing. The V and J calls and the clone size are those of that table, but D and trimming were determined from the DNA. The sample holds roughly 420,000 clones, 88% seen once. Individuals drawn from 20 to 25 US areas were about 18 to 90 years old. Self-reported history from a screening survey and questionnaire set each donor's cohort.

This sequence was found in a woman under 40 with acute COVID-19. The sample taken for sequencing was PBMCs or T cells enriched from blood (not recorded which). This sequence joins TRBV12-5 and TRBJ2-2; TRBD2, as called in the table, went unchecked against the DNA. CDR3 loop: CASGTSPGLAEHRGAP.